These T cell receptor beta chains were read from a single sample in a study of T cells in Graves' hyperthyroidism and ophthalmopathy. One entry per CDR3 protein results from TCRdb running MiXCR on the multiplex PCR reads. The sample has about 420,000 distinct CDR3 sequences; approximately 14% are singletons. The sequenced sample consisted of blood. Receptors originate from a woman in her late teens or twenties with Graves' hyperthyroidism. CDR3s include the opening cysteine and the closing phenylalanine or tryptophan. A D gene is named only where the DNA matches it firmly. Not every row has a clone size; where given, it reads once, few, many or a size class.

CDR3nt	CDR3aa	v_gene	j_gene	d_gene	abundance
TGTGCCAGCAGTGGGGACAGGGGGAACTATGGCTACACCTTC	CASSGDRGNYGYTF	TRBV28	TRBJ1-2	TRBD1	many
TGTGCCAGCAGTGGTTCAGGCTACAATGAGCAGTTCTTC	CASSGSGYNEQFF	TRBV27	TRBJ2-1	.	many
TGTGCCAGCAGTGAATATACTAGCGGGATCATGGGGGGAGAGACCCAGTACTTC	CASSEYTSGIMGGETQYF	TRBV25-1	TRBJ2-5	TRBD2	many
TGTGCCAGCAGCTTGGGGGACAGGGAACCAGATACGCAGTATTTT	CASSLGDREPDTQYF	TRBV7-2	TRBJ2-3	TRBD1	many
TGTGCCACCACCCGGGACAGGTCGGGAGAGCAGTACTTC	CATTRDRSGEQYF	TRBV15	TRBJ2-7	TRBD1	many
TGTGCCAGCAGTCCCGGGACAGGGGGCTCGTACACCGGGGAGCTGTTTTTT	CASSPGTGGSYTGELFF	TRBV12-3/TRBV12-4	TRBJ2-2	TRBD1	many
TGTGCCAGCAGTTTATCAGTCGCGAATGGCTACACCTTC	CASSLSVANGYTF	TRBV27	TRBJ1-2	.	many
TGCAGTGCGCGCGAAAGGGGGAACACTGAAGCTTTCTTT	CSARERGNTEAFF	TRBV20-1	TRBJ1-1	.	many
TGTGCCAGCAGACAGGGTGGGAATTTCGCTGAAGCTTTCTTT	CASRQGGNFAEAFF	TRBV12-3/TRBV12-4	TRBJ1-1	.	many
TGTGCCAGCAGCTCACCGGGCTACTCGTTTGAAGCTTTCTTT	CASSSPGYSFEAFF	TRBV7-2	TRBJ1-1	.	.
TGTGCCAGTCAGGGGGACTATGGCTACACCTTC	CASQGDYGYTF	TRBV9	TRBJ1-2	TRBD1	many
TGTGCCTGGAGCACAGGAGTTGGACCCTATGGCTACACCTTC	CAWSTGVGPYGYTF	TRBV30	TRBJ1-2	.	many
TGCAGTGCTAGGGCGGGAGCGGCCTACGAGCAGTACTTC	CSARAGAAYEQYF	TRBV20-1	TRBJ2-7	TRBD2	many
TGTGCCAGCAGCGTAGAAACAGGGGGCGACTATGGCTACACCTTC	CASSVETGGDYGYTF	TRBV9	TRBJ1-2	TRBD1	few
TGTGCCAGCAGCCAAAGCGGGGGGCTCTCCTACAATGAGCAGTTCTTC	CASSQSGGLSYNEQFF	TRBV11-2	TRBJ2-1	TRBD2	.
TGCGCCAGCAGCCAATGGACAGGGTGGGATGAGCAGTTCTTC	CASSQWTGWDEQFF	TRBV4-1	TRBJ2-1	TRBD1	many
TGTGCCAGCAGCTTAGAGGCAGGTGGGAATGAAAAACTGTTTTTT	CASSLEAGGNEKLFF	TRBV11-2	TRBJ1-4	.	.
TGCAGTGCTAGAAAGGGCGGGGGGGCTGAAGAGCAGTACTTC	CSARKGGGAEEQYF	TRBV20-1	TRBJ2-7	TRBD2	many
TGCAGTGCTAGGGGCCAGCGGGGGGCCAGTGAGCAGTTCTTC	CSARGQRGASEQFF	TRBV20-1	TRBJ2-1	TRBD2	many
TGTGCCAGCAGCCAAGATCTTAGGCGGCTGAGCACAGATACGCAGTATTTT	CASSQDLRRLSTDTQYF	TRBV3-1	TRBJ2-3	.	few
TGCAGTGCTAGGCCAGGGGGGGCGTGGTCTCGCAATGAGCAGTTCTTC	CSARPGGAWSRNEQFF	TRBV20-1	TRBJ2-1	.	many
TGTGCCAGCAGCTTCAACCGTGATGAGCAGTTCTTC	CASSFNRDEQFF	TRBV11-2	TRBJ2-1	.	many
TGCGCCAGCCGGGAAACAGGGCGTATCAATGAAAAACTGTTTTTT	CASRETGRINEKLFF	TRBV10-2	TRBJ1-4	.	.
TGTGCCGCGGGGGCGCGTGGAAACACCATATATTTT	CAAGARGNTIYF	TRBV19	TRBJ1-3	.	.
TGTGCCAGCCAGGGGGGGTACAAGGGCAAGCAGCCCCAGCATTTT	CASQGGYKGKQPQHF	TRBV2	TRBJ1-5	TRBD1	many
TGCGCCAGCAAGGGACAGCACACTGAAGCTTTCTTT	CASKGQHTEAFF	TRBV10-1	TRBJ1-1	TRBD1	once
TGTGCCAGCAGCCCACGAAGTGAGTTCTCCTACAATGAGCAGTTCTTC	CASSPRSEFSYNEQFF	TRBV9	TRBJ2-1	.	.
TGTGCCAGCAGCCGAGACAGCGCAACTAATGAAAAACTGTTTTTT	CASSRDSATNEKLFF	TRBV3-1	TRBJ1-4	.	.
TGTGCCAGCAGCCCGGGACGGATTGAAGCTTTCTTT	CASSPGRIEAFF	TRBV12-3/TRBV12-4	TRBJ1-1	.	many
TGTGCCAGCAGCCCGTCGAGGGGGTTTTGGGAGACCCAGTACTTC	CASSPSRGFWETQYF	TRBV5-6	TRBJ2-5	.	few
TGCAGTGCTGGGGCCACGAACACCGGGGAGCTGTTTTTT	CSAGATNTGELFF	TRBV20-1	TRBJ2-2	.	.
TGCTCCCTGGCCTGGACTAGCGGGAGTTGTACGCAGTATTTT	CSLAWTSGSCTQYF	TRBV20-1	TRBJ2-3	TRBD2	.
TGTGCCAGCGGGGGGGACAGGGGGGCCTACGAGCAGTACTTC	CASGGDRGAYEQYF	TRBV5-1	TRBJ2-7	.	.
TGTGCCAGCAGTTACGGGCCAGGGGGCGATGGCTACACCTTC	CASSYGPGGDGYTF	TRBV6-2/TRBV6-3	TRBJ1-2	TRBD1	many
TGTGCCAGCAGCTCGGTTGGGTTAAGAGGCTACACCTTC	CASSSVGLRGYTF	TRBV5-4	TRBJ1-2	.	few
TGTGCCAGCGGGGACCCCCCCAATGAGCAGTTCTTC	CASGDPPNEQFF	TRBV6-1	TRBJ2-1	.	.
TGTGCCAGCAGCCCACTAGCGGGAGGGGTCAGGGAGCAGTTCTTC	CASSPLAGGVREQFF	TRBV11-3	TRBJ2-1	TRBD2	.
TGCAGCGCTCTACTGTGGGGACAAACCTTCACAGATACGCAGTATTTT	CSALLWGQTFTDTQYF	TRBV29-1	TRBJ2-3	.	.
TGTGCCAGCAGGGAGAGGGGACTGAGGACTTATGGCTACACCTTC	CASRERGLRTYGYTF	TRBV6-1	TRBJ1-2	.	many
TGCAGTGCTAGGGGGACAGTCTATGGCTACACCTTC	CSARGTVYGYTF	TRBV20-1	TRBJ1-2	TRBD1	many
TGTGCCAGCACAAGAGACCCGTATAGCAATCAGCCCCAGCATTTT	CASTRDPYSNQPQHF	TRBV2	TRBJ1-5	.	many
TGTGCCAGCAGCCCCAGGGACAGGAGCGGGTACACCTTC	CASSPRDRSGYTF	TRBV3-1	TRBJ1-2	TRBD1	many
TGTGCCAGCAGCTATTCGGGACTAGCTTCTTACGAGCAGTACTTC	CASSYSGLASYEQYF	TRBV13	TRBJ2-7	TRBD2	many
TGTGCCAGCAGCTTTGACAGGGCGAAATACGAGCAGTACTTC	CASSFDRAKYEQYF	TRBV11-2	TRBJ2-7	TRBD1	.
TGTGCCAACAGCTTATTCCCCGGCAGCTCTGGAAACACCATATATTTT	CANSLFPGSSGNTIYF	TRBV7-2	TRBJ1-3	.	.
TGTGCCTGGAGCGAACAGGGGACCGGTGAAGCTTTCTTT	CAWSEQGTGEAFF	TRBV30	TRBJ1-1	TRBD1	many
TGTGCCACCAGTGAAGGTAGCGCCACCGGGGAGCTGTTTTTT	CATSEGSATGELFF	TRBV24-1	TRBJ2-2	.	.
TGTACCAGCAGCCCGGACAGGGGCGACTATAGCAGTCAGCCCCAGCATTTT	CTSSPDRGDYSSQPQHF	TRBV6-1	TRBJ1-5	TRBD1	.
TGTGCCAGCAGCCCCGAGGTGGTAGCGGGGTACGAGCAGTACTTC	CASSPEVVAGYEQYF	TRBV7-2	TRBJ2-7	TRBD2	many
TGTGCCACCAGTGATCTAACCAGGACAGGGCTCCGCCAGTTCTTC	CATSDLTRTGLRQFF	TRBV24-1	TRBJ2-1	TRBD1	.
TGCAGTGCTACAGGACTCGCGGGCGAGCCGGACGAGCAGTACTTC	CSATGLAGEPDEQYF	TRBV20-1	TRBJ2-7	.	many
TGTGCCAGCAGCCAAGATGACGGAACTAGCTCCTATAATTCACCCCTCCACTTT	CASSQDDGTSSYNSPLHF	TRBV3-1	TRBJ1-6	.	many
TGTGCCAGCAGCCGGACAGGGGAAGGTACTGAAGCTTTCTTT	CASSRTGEGTEAFF	TRBV7-3	TRBJ1-1	TRBD1	many